This T cell receptor (beta chain) was identified during a study of CXCR3-negative and CXCR3-positive naive CD8 T cells. The authors made the TRB cDNA libraries by 5' RACE using UMI labels. Each CDR3 protein gets one entry in TCRdb, which reprocessed the 5' RACE reads and gives no DNA. In all, the sample yields 35,000 to 55,000 distinct CDR3 sequences. This CDR3 contains 14 residues. CDR1 and CDR2 (germline): MNHEY, SMNVEV (reference sequence). The receptor's source is a human donor in good health. Some clones in this sample may be carry-over from other donors' samples. J is TRBJ2-7 and V is TRBV27; TCRdb selects TRBD1, and the lack of DNA leaves this call unchecked. Source material: naive CXCR3- CD8+ T cells from blood. Subset noted: CD45RO-CCR7+CD27+CD95- naive CD8+ T cells lacking CXCR3 (TNR3-). The chain's CDR3 is CASSLSQGTYEQYF.